Reported below is one T cell receptor beta chain. Uncontrolled infections, other autoimmune diseases, pregnancy or lactation led to exclusion of patients. Diagnoses were established using clinical symptoms, serum thyroxine and TRAb, thyroid ultrasound and orbital computed tomography. The data were obtained in a study of T cells in Graves' hyperthyroidism and ophthalmopathy. CDR3 length equals 15 residues. CDR1 is MDHEN and CDR2 is SYDVKM in the germline V gene. Trimming at V came to 5 bases and at J to 4 bases, leaving 9 bases not matched to a gene. RNA transcripts gave rise to amplified TCR beta CDR3 regions. The HTBI set primed first-round TCR CDR3 RT-PCR. A single record per CDR3 protein comes from TCRdb applying MiXCR to the multiplex PCR reads. This sample has 400,000 to 500,000 distinct CDR3 sequences, with around 13% found just once.

The chain recombines TRBV28 with TRBJ2-3, with TRBD1 matching 7 bases. The sequencing sample was made of blood. The receptor was derived from a woman aged 18-29 years with Graves' hyperthyroidism. The CDR3 bases are TGTGCCAGCAGTCTAGACAGGGTGGGCCCAGATACGCAGTATTTT. Its translation: CASSLDRVGPDTQYF.